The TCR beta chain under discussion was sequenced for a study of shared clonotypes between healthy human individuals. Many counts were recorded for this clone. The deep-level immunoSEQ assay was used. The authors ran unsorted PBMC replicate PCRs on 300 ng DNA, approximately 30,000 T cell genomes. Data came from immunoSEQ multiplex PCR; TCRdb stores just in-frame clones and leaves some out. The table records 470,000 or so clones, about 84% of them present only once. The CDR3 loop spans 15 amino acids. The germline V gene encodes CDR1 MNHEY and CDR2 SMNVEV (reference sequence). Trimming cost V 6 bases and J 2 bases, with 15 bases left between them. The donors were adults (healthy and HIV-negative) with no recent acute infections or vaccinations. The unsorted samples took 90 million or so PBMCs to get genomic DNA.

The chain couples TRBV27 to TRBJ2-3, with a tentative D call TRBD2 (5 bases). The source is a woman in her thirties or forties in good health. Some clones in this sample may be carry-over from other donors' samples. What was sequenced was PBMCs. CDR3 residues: CASSWSGVPTDTQYF. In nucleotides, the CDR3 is TGTGCCAGCAGCTGGTCCGGGGTGCCCACAGATACGCAGTATTTT.